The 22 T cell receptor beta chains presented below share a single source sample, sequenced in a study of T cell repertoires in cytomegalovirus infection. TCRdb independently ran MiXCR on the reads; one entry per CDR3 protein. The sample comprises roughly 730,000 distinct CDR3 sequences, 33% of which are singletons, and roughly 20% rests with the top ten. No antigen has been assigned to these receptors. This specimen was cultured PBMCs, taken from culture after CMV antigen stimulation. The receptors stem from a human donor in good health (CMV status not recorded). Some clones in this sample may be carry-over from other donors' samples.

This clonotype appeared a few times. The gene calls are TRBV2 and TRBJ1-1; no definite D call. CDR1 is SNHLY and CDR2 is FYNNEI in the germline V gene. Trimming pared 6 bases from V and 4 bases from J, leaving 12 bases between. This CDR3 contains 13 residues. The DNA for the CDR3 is TGTGCCAGCAGAAAGCGGTCGGGCACTGAAGCTTTCTTT. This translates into CASRKRSGTEAFF.

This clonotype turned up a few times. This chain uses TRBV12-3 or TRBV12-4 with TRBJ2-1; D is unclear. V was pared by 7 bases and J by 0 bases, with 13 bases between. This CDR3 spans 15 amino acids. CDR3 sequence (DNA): TGTGCCAGCAAATTTTCTCGTATCTCCTACAATGAGCAGTTCTTC. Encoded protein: CASKFSRISYNEQFF.

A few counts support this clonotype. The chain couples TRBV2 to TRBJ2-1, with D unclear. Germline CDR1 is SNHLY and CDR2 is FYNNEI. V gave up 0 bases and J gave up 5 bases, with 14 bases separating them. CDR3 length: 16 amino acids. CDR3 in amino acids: CASSEALPLSHNEQFF. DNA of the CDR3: TGTGCCAGCAGTGAAGCGCTACCCTTAAGCCACAATGAGCAGTTCTTC.

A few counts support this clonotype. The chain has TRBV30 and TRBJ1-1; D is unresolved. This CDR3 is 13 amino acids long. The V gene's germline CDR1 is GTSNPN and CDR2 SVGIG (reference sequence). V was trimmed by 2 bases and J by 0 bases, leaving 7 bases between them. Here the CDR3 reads CAWSLWLNTEAFF. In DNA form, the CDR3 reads TGTGCCTGGAGTCTGTGGTTGAACACTGAAGCTTTCTTT. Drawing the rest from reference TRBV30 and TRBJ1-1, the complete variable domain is SQTIHQWPATLVQPVGSPLSLECTVEGTSNPNLYWYRQAAGRGLQLLFYSVGIGQISSEVPQNLSASRPQDRQFILSSKKLLLSDSGFYLCAWSLWLNTEAFFGQGTRLTVV.

The CDR3 loop reads CASSPGGGYQPQHF. The CDR3 nucleotides are TGTGCCAGTAGCCCAGGGGGCGGGTATCAGCCCCAGCATTTT. The chain recombines TRBV19 with TRBJ1-5, with 8 bases lining up with TRBD1. V shed 6 bases, J shed 5 bases, and the junction held 6 bases outside the gene matches. The CDR3 runs to 14 residues. CDR1 is LNHDA and CDR2 is SQIVND in the germline V gene (reference sequence).

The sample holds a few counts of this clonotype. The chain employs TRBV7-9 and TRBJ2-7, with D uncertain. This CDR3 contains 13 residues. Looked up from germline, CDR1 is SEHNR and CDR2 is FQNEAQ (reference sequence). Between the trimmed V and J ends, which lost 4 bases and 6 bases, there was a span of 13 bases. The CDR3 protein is CASSSLASSEQYF. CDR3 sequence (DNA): TGTGCCAGCAGCTCGTTAGCCAGTTCCGAGCAGTACTTC.

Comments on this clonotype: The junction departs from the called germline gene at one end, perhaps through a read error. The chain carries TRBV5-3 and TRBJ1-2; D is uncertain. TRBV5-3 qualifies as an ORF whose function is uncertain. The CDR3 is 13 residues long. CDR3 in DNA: TGTGCCAGCAGCTTGGAACAGCCCCATGGCTACACCTTC. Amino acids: CASSLEQPHGYTF.

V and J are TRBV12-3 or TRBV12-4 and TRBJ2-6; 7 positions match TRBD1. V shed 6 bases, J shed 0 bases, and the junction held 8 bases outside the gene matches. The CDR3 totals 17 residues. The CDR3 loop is CASSTGTVNSGANVLTF. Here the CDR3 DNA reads TGTGCCAGCAGCACCGGGACAGTGAACTCTGGGGCCAACGTCCTGACTTTC.

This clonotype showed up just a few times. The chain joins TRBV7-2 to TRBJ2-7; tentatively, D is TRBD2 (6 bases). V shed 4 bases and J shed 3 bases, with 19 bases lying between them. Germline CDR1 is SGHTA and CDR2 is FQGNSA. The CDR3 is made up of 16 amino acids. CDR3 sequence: CASSSPWVGGIYEQYF. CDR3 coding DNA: TGTGCCAGCAGCTCTCCCTGGGTGGGCGGGATCTACGAGCAGTACTTC.

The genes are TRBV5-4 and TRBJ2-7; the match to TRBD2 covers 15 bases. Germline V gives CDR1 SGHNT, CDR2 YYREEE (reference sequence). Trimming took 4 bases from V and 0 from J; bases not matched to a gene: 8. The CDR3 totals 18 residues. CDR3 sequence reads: CASSPGGTSGGYSYEQYF. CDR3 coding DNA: TGTGCCAGCAGCCCGGGAGGGACTAGCGGGGGGTACTCCTACGAGCAGTACTTC.

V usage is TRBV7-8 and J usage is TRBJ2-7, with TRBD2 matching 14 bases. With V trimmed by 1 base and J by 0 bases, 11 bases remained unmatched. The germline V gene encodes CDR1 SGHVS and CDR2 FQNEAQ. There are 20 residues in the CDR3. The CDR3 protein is CASSLDQGLAGETLSYEQYF. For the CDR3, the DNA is TGTGCCAGCAGCTTAGATCAGGGACTAGCGGGGGAAACCCTCTCCTACGAGCAGTACTTC.

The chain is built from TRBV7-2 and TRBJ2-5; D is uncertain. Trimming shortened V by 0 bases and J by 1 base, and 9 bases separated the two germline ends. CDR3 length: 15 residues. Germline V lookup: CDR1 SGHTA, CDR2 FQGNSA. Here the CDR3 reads CASSLASFVQETQYF. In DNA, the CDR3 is TGTGCCAGCAGCTTAGCCTCGTTCGTCCAAGAGACCCAGTACTTC.

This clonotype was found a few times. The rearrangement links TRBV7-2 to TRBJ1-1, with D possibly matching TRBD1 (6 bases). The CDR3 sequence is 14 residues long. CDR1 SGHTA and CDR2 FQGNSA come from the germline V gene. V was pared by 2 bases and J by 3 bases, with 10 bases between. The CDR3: CASSLLAGDTEAFF. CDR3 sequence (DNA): TGTGCCAGCAGCTTATTGGCAGGGGACACTGAAGCTTTCTTT. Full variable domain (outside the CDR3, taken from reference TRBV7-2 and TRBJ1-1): GAGVSQSPSNKVTEKGKDVELRCDPISGHTALYWYRQSLGQGLEFLIYFQGNSAPDKSGLPSDRFSAERTGGSVSTLTIQRTQQEDSAVYLCASSLLAGDTEAFFGQGTRLTVV.

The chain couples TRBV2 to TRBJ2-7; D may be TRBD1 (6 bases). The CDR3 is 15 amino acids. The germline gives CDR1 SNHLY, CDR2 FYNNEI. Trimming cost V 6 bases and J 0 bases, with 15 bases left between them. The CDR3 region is CASRGRTVTSYEQYF. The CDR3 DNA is TGTGCCAGCAGAGGTAGGACAGTTACCTCCTACGAGCAGTACTTC.

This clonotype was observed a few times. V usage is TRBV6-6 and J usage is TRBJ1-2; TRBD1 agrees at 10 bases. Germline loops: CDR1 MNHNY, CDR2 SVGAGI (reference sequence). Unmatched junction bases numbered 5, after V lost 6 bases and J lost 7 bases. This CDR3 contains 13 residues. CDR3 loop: CASSLGQGFGYTF. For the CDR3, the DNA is TGTGCCAGCAGCCTGGGACAGGGGTTTGGCTACACCTTC.

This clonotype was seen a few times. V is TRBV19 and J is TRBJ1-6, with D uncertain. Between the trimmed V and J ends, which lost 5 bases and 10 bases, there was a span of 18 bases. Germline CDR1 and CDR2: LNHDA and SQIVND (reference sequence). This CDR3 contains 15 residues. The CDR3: CASSLGDSGSSPLHF. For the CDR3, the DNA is TGTGCCAGTAGTCTTGGAGATTCCGGGTCCTCACCCCTCCACTTT.

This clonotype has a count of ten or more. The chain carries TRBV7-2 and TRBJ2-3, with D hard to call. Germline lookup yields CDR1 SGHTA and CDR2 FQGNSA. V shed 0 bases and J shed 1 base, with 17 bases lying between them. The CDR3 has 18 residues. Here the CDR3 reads CASSLAARTLLGTDTQYF. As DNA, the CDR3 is TGTGCCAGCAGCTTAGCGGCGAGGACCTTGCTGGGCACAGATACGCAGTATTTT. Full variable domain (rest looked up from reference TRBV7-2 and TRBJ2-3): GAGVSQSPSNKVTEKGKDVELRCDPISGHTALYWYRQSLGQGLEFLIYFQGNSAPDKSGLPSDRFSAERTGGSVSTLTIQRTQQEDSAVYLCASSLAARTLLGTDTQYFGPGTRLTVL.

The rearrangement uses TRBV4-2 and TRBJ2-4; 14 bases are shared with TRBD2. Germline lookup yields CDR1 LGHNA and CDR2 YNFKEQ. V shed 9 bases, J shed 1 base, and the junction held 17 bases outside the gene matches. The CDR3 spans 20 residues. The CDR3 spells CASSRGTSGGAKNAKNIQYF. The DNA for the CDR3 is TGTGCCAGTAGCAGGGGGACTAGCGGGGGAGCCAAAAATGCCAAAAACATTCAGTACTTC.

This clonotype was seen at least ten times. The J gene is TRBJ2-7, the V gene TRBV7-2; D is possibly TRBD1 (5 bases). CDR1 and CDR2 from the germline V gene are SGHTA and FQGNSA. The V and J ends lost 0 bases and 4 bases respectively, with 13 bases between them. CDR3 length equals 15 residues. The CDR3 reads CASSLATDPLYEQYF. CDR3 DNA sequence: TGTGCCAGCAGCTTAGCGACAGACCCCTTGTACGAGCAGTACTTC. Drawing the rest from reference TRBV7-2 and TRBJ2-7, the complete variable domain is GAGVSQSPSNKVTEKGKDVELRCDPISGHTALYWYRQSLGQGLEFLIYFQGNSAPDKSGLPSDRFSAERTGGSVSTLTIQRTQQEDSAVYLCASSLATDPLYEQYFGPGTRLTVT.

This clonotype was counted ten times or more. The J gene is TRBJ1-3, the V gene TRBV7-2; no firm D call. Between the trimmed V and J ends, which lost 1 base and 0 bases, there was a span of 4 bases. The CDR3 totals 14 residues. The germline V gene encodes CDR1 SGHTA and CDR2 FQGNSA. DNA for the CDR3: TGTGCCAGCAGCTTAGGTTACTCTGGAAACACCATATATTTT. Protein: CASSLGYSGNTIYF.

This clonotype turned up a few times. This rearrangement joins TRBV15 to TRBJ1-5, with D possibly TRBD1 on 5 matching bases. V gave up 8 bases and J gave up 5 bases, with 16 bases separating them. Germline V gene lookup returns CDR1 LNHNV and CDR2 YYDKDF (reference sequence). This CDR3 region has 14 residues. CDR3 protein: CATGQGRGDQPQHF. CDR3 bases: TGTGCCACCGGCCAAGGGAGGGGTGATCAGCCCCAGCATTTT.

The CDR3 coding sequence is TGTGCCAGCAGTTCACCGGGACTCACTCAGCCCCAGCATTTT. Translation gives CASSSPGLTQPQHF. This rearrangement joins TRBV27 to TRBJ1-5; tentative D call: TRBD1 (5 bases). Trimming left V 4 bases short and J 6 bases short, with 13 bases between. Germline V CDR1 and CDR2: MNHEY, SMNVEV (reference sequence). The CDR3 spans 14 residues.